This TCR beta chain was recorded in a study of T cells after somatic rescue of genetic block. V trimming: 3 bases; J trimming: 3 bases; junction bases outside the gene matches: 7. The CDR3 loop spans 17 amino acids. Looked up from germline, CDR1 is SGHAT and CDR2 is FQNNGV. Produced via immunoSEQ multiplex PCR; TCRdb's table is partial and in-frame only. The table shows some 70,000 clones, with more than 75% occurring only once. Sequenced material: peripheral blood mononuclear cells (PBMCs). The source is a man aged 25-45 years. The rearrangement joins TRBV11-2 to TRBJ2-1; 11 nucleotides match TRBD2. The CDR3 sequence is CASSFTAGLADYNEQFF. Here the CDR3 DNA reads TGTGCCAGCAGCTTTACCGCGGGACTAGCGGACTACAATGAGCAGTTCTTC.